The source of this T cell receptor beta chain is a study of T-cell reconstitution after alpha-beta-depleted transplantation in children. Unique molecular identifiers featured in how the TCRbeta library was prepared. Via MiXCR, TCRdb re-called the PCR reads, giving one row per CDR3 protein. The data hold about 610,000 distinct CDR3 sequences, with roughly a tenth observed a single time. The sequence was obtained from a human donor who donated a stem cell graft to a child with acute myeloid leukemia. The source was PBMCs from the stem cell graft donor, collected from the stem cell graft.

CDR3 DNA: TGTGCCACCAGCGGAGGTAGCAATCAGCCCCAGCATTTT. Translated: CATSGGSNQPQHF. The chain is built from TRBV24-1 and TRBJ1-5; unclear D gene. CDR1 and CDR2 (germline): KGHDR, SFDVKD. This CDR3 has 13 residues. The germline V and J ends were trimmed by 7 bases and 0 bases, with 6 bases remaining between them.